This record looks at one T cell receptor beta chain sequence and its context. The antigen is undetermined. These data originate in a study of blood T cells in healthy people across ages. Study conclusions and caveats: Relative to aged donors, long-lived donors carried more naive CD4+ cells and displayed higher diversity.

A second PCR, run for about 7 to 11 cycles, used a sample-barcoded 5' primer plus a J-beta primer mix. All samples yielded 2.5 million or more CDR3-containing paired-end reads. From the 5' RACE reads, TCRdb called clonotypes with MiXCR, one entry per CDR3 protein. The sample gives around 990,000 distinct CDR3 sequences, 35% to 45% of which show up once; around 12% is in the top ten. Trimming pared 3 bases from V and 6 bases from J, leaving 17 bases between. Germline assignment: CDR1 SGHAT and CDR2 FQNNGV. This CDR3 contains 16 residues. The gene calls are TRBV11-2 and TRBJ1-4, with a tentative D call TRBD1 (5 bases). The receptor comes from a man in his late teens or twenties in good health. Specimen: blood. Here the CDR3 DNA reads TGTGCCAGCAGCTTCCACACTGGGACCGAGGATGAAAAACTGTTTTTT. Amino acid sequence: CASSFHTGTEDEKLFF.